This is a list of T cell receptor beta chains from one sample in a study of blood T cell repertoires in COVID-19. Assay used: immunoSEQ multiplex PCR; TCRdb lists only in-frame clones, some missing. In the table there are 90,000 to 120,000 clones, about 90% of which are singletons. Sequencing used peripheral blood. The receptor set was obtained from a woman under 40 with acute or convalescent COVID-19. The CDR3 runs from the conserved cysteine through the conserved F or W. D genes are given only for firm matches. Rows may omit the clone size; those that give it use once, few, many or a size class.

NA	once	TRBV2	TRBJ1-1	TGTGCCAGCAGTGAATATCGAGGAGGGACTGAAGCTTTCTTT	CASSEYRGGTEAFF
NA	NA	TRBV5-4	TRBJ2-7	TGTGCCAGCAGCTTGGAGACAGCTGCAATCGAGCAGTACTTC	CASSLETAAIEQYF
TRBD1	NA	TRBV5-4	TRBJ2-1	TGTGCCAGCAGCCCCGACAGGGACATCTACAATGAGCAGTTCTTC	CASSPDRDIYNEQFF
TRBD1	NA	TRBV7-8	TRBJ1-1	TGTGCCAGCAGCTTAGGACAGGGTGTAACTGAAGCTTTCTTT	CASSLGQGVTEAFF
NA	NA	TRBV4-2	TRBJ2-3	TGTGCCAGCAGCCCCGCGGGCGGGGATTTCACAGATACGCAGTATTTT	CASSPAGGDFTDTQYF
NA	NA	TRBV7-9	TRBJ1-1	TGTGCCAGCAGCGGAGAGAGGGGCAGGTTCATAGGGGGCACTGAAGCTTTCTTT	CASSGERGRFIGGTEAFF
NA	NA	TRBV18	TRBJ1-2	TGTGCCAGCTCACCCATGGACAGCAACTATGGCTACACCTTC	CASSPMDSNYGYTF
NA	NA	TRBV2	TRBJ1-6	TGTGCCAGCAGTGGGTACGGAGATAATTCACCCCTCCACTTT	CASSGYGDNSPLHF
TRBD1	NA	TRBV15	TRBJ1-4	TGTGCCACCAGCAGAGATCTTGGGGGACAGGTCTTTAGTACTAATGAAAAACTGTTTTTT	CATSRDLGGQVFSTNEKLFF
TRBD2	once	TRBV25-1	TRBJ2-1	TGTGCCAGCAGTGAATTCTTCCCCACTAGCGGGAGGGCTAACGAGCAGTTCTTC	CASSEFFPTSGRANEQFF
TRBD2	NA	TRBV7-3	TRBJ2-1	TGTGCCAGCAGCTTAGGGACTAGAGTCGATGAGCAGTTCTTC	CASSLGTRVDEQFF
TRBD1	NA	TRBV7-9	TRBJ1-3	TGTGCCAGCAGCTTAGGGACAGGGCCTGGAAACACCATATATTTT	CASSLGTGPGNTIYF
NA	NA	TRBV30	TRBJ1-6	TGTGCCTGGACCACGGACATACGTTCACCCCTCCACTTT	CAWTTDIRSPLHF
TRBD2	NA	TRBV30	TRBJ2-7	TGTGCCTGGAGTAGTCCTCCGGGACTAGTTACAATCTACGAGCAGTACTTC	CAWSSPPGLVTIYEQYF
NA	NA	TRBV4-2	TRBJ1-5	TGTGCCAGCAGCCTGTCGGCGACAGATAGCAATCAGCCCCAGCATTTT	CASSLSATDSNQPQHF
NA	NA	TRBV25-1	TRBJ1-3	TGTGCCAGCAGCCCCCCTTTGAGTAACACCATATATTTT	CASSPPLSNTIYF
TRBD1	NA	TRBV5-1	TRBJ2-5	TGCGCCAGCAGCCGGGACAGGGGAAAGGTAGAGACCCAGTACTTC	CASSRDRGKVETQYF
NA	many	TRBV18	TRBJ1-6	TGTGCCAGCTCACCAGGGCCAGGGCCGCAACCCCTCCACTTT	CASSPGPGPQPLHF
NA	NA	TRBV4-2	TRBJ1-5	TGTGCCAGCAGCCCCTCCCGGGAGCCCTATAGCAATCAGCCCCAGCATTTT	CASSPSREPYSNQPQHF
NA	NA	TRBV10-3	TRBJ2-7	TGTGCCATCAGTGAGGCGGGCTACTCAGGCTACGAGCAGTACTTC	CAISEAGYSGYEQYF
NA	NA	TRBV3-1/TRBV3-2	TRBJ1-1	TGTGCCAGCAGCCCGAGACGAGGCAGCACTGAAGCTTTCTTT	CASSPRRGSTEAFF
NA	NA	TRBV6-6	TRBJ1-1	TGTGCCAGCAGAGCCCAGGAACAGCCGCGGAACACTGAAGCTTTCTTT	CASRAQEQPRNTEAFF
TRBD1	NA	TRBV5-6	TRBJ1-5	TGTGCCAGCAGCCGCCGGGACAGGGGGCAGCCCCAGCATTTT	CASSRRDRGQPQHF
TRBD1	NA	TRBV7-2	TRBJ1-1	TGTGCCAGCAGCTTCCAGGGGGAGAACACTGAAGCTTTCTTT	CASSFQGENTEAFF
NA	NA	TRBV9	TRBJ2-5	TGTGCCAGCAGCGTAGGTCAGGGGAGAGAGACCCAGTACTTC	CASSVGQGRETQYF
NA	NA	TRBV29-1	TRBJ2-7	TGCAGCCCCCCGGGCGGGGTGACCTACGAGCAGTACTTC	CSPPGGVTYEQYF
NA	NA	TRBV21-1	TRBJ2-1	TGTGCCAGCAGCAAAGCTGGGGTGGGTAGCGCCTACAATGAGCAGTTCTTC	CASSKAGVGSAYNEQFF